What follows is one T cell receptor beta chain and its context. These data belong to a study of blood T cell repertoires in COVID-19. The authors' processing: Reference gene primer amplification yielded estimated nucleated cell counts. Produced via immunoSEQ multiplex PCR; TCRdb's table is partial and in-frame only. That table furnishes V, J and clone size, whereas the DNA furnished D and trimming. The sample has about 58,000 clones; 60% to 85% are singletons. V lost 6 bases and J 0 bases, leaving 11 bases between the germline ends. Per germline, CDR1 MNHEY and CDR2 SVGEGT. CDR3 length: 14 amino acids.

The chain is built from TRBV6-2 or TRBV6-3 and TRBJ1-2; perhaps TRBD1 as D (6 bases). The sequencing input was peripheral blood. This clonotype originated in a human donor in a cohort sampled during active COVID-19. Written as DNA, the CDR3 is TGTGCCAGCAGCTTAGGACAGACTAACTATGGCTACACCTTC. It codes for CASSLGQTNYGYTF.